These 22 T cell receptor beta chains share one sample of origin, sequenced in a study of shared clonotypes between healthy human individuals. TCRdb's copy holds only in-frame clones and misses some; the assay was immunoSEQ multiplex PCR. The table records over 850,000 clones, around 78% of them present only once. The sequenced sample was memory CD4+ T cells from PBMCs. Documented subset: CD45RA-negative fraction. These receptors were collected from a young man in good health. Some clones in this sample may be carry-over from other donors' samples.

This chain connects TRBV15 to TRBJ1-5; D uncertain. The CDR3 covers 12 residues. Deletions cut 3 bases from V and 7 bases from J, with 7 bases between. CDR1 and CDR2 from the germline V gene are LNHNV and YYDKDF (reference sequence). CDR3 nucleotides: TGTGCCACCAGCAGCGGGGTCCAGCCCCAGCATTTT. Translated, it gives CATSSGVQPQHF.

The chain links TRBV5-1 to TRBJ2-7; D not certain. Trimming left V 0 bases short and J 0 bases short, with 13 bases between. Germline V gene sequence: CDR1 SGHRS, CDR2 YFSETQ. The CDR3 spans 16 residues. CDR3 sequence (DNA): TGCGCCAGCAGCTTGGAGGGCAGCGACCGCTCCTACGAGCAGTACTTC. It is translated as CASSLEGSDRSYEQYF.

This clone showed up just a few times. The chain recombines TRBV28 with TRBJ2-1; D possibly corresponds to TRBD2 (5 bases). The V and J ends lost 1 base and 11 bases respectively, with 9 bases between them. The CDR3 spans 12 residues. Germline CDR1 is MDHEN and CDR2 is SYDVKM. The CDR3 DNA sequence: TGTGCCAGCAGTTTATCAACTAGAAAGCAGTTCTTC. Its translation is CASSLSTRKQFF.

The CDR3 region has the DNA TGTGCCAGCAGGAAACGCCGCGCCCGGGGTGAAGCTTTCTTT. Translating gives CASRKRRARGEAFF. This chain connects TRBV6-6 to TRBJ1-1; no clear D gene. The CDR3 is 14 amino acids. The germline CDR1 and CDR2 sequences are MNHNY and SVGAGI (reference sequence). V dropped 6 bases and J dropped 7 bases, with 18 bases sitting between them.

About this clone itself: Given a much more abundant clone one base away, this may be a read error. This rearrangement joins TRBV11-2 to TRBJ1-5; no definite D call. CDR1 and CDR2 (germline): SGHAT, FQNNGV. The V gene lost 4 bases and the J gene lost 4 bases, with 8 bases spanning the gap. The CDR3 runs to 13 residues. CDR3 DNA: TGTGCCAGCAGCTCGGGTCTAAATCAGCCCCAGCATTTT. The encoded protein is CASSSGLNQPQHF.

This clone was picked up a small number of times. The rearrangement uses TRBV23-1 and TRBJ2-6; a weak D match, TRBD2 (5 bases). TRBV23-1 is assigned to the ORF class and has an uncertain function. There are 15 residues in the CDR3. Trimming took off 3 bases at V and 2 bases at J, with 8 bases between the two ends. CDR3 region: CASSHEGAGANVLTF. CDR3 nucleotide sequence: TGCGCCAGCAGTCACGAGGGTGCTGGGGCCAACGTCCTGACTTTC.

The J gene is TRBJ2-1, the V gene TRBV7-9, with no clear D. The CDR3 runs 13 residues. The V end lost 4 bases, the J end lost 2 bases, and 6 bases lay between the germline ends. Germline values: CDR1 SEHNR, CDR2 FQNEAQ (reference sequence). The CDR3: CASSSTAYNEQFF. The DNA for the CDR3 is TGTGCCAGCAGCTCTACCGCCTACAATGAGCAGTTCTTC. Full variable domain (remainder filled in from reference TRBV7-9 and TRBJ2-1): DTGVSQNPRHKITKRGQNVTFRCDPISEHNRLYWYRQTLGQGPEFLTYFQNEAQLEKSRLLSDRFSAERPKGSFSTLEIQRTEQGDSAMYLCASSSTAYNEQFFGPGTRLTVL.

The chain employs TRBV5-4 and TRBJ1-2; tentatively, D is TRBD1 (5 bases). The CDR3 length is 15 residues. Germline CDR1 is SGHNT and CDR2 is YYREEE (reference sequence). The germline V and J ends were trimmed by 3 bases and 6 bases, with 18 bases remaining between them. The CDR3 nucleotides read TGTGCCAGCAGCTGGGGGGGATCCGGTTTCGATGGCTACACCTTC. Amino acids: CASSWGGSGFDGYTF.

The CDR3 spells CASSFGTGKETQYF. CDR3 DNA: TGTGCCAGCAGCTTTGGGACAGGGAAGGAGACCCAGTACTTC. The chain links TRBV11-2 to TRBJ2-5; 9 positions agree with TRBD1. Germline CDR1 reads SGHAT; CDR2 reads FQNNGV. J lost 5 bases, V lost 3 bases, and 4 bases had no gene match. The CDR3 totals 14 residues.

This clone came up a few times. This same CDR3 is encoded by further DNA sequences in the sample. The DNA of the CDR3 is TGCAGCGTTGAAGGGGGCAAGGGGACAGATACGCAGTATTTT. Residues: CSVEGGKGTDTQYF. This chain uses TRBV29-1 with TRBJ2-3, with a possible D match to TRBD1 (5 bases). V lost 1 base and J 3 bases, leaving 11 bases between the germline ends. Germline-derived CDR1 and CDR2 are SQVTM and ANQGSEA. This CDR3 comprises 14 residues.

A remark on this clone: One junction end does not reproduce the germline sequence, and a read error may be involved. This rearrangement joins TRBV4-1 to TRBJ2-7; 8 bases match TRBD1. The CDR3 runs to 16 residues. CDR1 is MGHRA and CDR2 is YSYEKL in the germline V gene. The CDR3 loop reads CTSSQDRSRGLHEQYF. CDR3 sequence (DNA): TGCACCAGCAGCCAAGATCGTAGCAGGGGGCTTCACGAGCAGTACTTC.

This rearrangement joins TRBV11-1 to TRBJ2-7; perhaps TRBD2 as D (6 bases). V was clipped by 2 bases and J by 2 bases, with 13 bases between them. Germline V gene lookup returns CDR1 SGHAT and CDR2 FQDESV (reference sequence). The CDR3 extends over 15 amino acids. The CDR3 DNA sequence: TGTGCCAGCAGCTTATCCGGCGGGGAGACCTACGAGCAGTACTTC. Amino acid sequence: CASSLSGGETYEQYF. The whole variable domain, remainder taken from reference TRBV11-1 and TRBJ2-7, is EAEVAQSPRYKITEKSQAVAFWCDPISGHATLYWYRQILGQGPELLVQFQDESVVDDSQLPKDRFSAERLKGVDSTLKIQPAELGDSAMYLCASSLSGGETYEQYFGPGTRLTVT.

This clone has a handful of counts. The CDR3 sequence: CASSPNGGQETQYF. CDR3 DNA sequence: TGTGCCAGCAGTCCCAATGGGGGGCAAGAGACCCAGTACTTC. The rearrangement joins TRBV6-1 to TRBJ2-5; TRBD2 is a possible D gene (6 bases). The CDR3 has 14 residues. Looked up from germline, CDR1 is MNHNS and CDR2 is SASEGT. V was shortened by 5 bases and J by 2 bases, with 12 bases between the two germline ends.

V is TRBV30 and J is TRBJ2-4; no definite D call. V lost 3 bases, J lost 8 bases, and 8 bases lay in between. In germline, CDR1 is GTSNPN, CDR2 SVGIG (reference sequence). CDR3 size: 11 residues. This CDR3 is CAWRAEDIQYF. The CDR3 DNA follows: TGTGCCTGGAGAGCCGAGGACATTCAGTACTTC.

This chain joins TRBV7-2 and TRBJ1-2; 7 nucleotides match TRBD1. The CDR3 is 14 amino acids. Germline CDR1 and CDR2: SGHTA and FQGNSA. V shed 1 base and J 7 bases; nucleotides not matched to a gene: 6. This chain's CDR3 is CASSLVGAGGGYTF. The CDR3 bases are TGTGCCAGCAGCTTAGTAGGGGCAGGGGGTGGCTACACCTTC.

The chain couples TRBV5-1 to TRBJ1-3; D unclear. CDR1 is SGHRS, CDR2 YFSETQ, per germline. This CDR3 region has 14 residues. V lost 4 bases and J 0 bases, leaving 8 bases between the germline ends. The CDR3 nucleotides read TGCGCCAGCAGCGGCCCGGCCTCTGGAAACACCATATATTTT. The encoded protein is CASSGPASGNTIYF.

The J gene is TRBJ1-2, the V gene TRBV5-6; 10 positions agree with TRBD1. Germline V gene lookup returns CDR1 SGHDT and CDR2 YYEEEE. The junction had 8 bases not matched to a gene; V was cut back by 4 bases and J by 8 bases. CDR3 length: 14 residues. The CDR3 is CASSTRQGAWGYTF. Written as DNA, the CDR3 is TGTGCCAGCAGCACCCGACAGGGGGCGTGGGGCTACACCTTC.

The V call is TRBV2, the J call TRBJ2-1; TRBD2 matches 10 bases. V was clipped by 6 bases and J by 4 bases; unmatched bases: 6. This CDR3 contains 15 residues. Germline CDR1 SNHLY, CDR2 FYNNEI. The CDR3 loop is CASSAGTSAYNEQFF. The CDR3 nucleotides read TGTGCCAGCAGCGCCGGGACTAGCGCATACAATGAGCAGTTCTTC.

CDR3 in amino acids: CASSIKYQETQYF. The CDR3 nucleotides read TGTGCCAGCAGTATAAAGTACCAAGAGACCCAGTACTTC. V gene TRBV27 combines with J gene TRBJ2-5; no definite D call. Trimming stripped 5 bases from V and 0 bases from J, with 7 bases between. CDR3 length: 13 residues. CDR1 and CDR2 (germline): MNHEY, SMNVEV (reference sequence).

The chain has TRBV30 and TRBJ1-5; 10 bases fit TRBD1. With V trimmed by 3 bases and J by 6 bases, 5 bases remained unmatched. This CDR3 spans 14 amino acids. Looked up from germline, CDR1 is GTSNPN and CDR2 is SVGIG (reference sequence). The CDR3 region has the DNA TGTGCCTGGAGCACCGGGACAGGGGTTCAGCCCCAGCATTTT. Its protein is CAWSTGTGVQPQHF.

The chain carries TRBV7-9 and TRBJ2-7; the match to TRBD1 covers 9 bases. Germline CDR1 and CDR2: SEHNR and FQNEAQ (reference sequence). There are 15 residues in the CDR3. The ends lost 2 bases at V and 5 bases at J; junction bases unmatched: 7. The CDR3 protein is CASSLPTGGINEQYF. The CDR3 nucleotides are TGTGCCAGCAGCTTACCGACAGGGGGAATAAACGAGCAGTACTTC.

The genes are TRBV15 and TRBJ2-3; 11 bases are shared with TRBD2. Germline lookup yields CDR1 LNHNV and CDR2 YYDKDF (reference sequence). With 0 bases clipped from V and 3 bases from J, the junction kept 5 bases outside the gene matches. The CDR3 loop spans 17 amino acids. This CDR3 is CATSREASGRKTDTQYF. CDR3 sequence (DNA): TGTGCCACCAGCAGAGAGGCTAGCGGGAGGAAGACAGATACGCAGTATTTT.